This T cell receptor beta chain was recovered during a study of graft-versus-host responses after intestinal transplantation. This CDR3 is 16 amino acids long. The germline V gene encodes CDR1 LGHNA and CDR2 YNFKEQ. V lost 0 bases, J lost 4 bases, and 15 bases lay in between. Some clones are missing from TCRdb's copy, which holds only in-frame ones; the method was immunoSEQ multiplex PCR. Of over 100,000 clones in the sample, 87% are singletons; the top ten hold 0.9%. A remark on this clone: Its antigen is as yet unknown.

The input for sequencing was unstimulated CD4+ T cells sorted from spleen or lymph node cells, taken before intestinal transplant. This TCR came from a human donor who received an intestinal transplant. The rearrangement links TRBV4-2 to TRBJ1-2; no definite D call. In DNA, the CDR3 is TGTGCCAGCAGCCAAGAAAGGGCAGCCGCTATCTATGGCTACACCTTC. Translating it yields CASSQERAAAIYGYTF.